This T cell receptor beta chain was documented in a study of cytomegalovirus exposure and HLA in healthy donors (dated by TCRdb to about 2017). Regarding the research as a whole: An earlier analysis of around 600 of the donors reported 250 to 300 Gb of sequence data and 117 million unique TCR beta sequences from approximately 180 million T cells. To predict cytomegalovirus infection status, the study brought together high-throughput TCR immunosequencing, statistical association of individual TCRs with disease status, and machine learning. All discovery cohort repertoires had been generated on a single sequencing platform. Rather than using new phenotypic data, the later analysis identified candidate immune exposures from TCR beta sequences and from how often those sequences occurred across donors. The number of typed donors differed by locus: 629-630 for A, B, C, DRB1 and DQB1; roughly 510 for DQA1; 600 to 610 for DPA1; and 450 to 480 for DPB1. The study aimed to test whether signatures of past pathogen exposure could be identified by cataloging public T cell receptors. Along with the 666-subject first cohort, a separate validation cohort of some 130 different subjects was used. In an earlier analysis of about 590 of the donors, high-throughput TCR beta sequencing was used to judge whether each TCR beta V gene segment behaved as functional or pseudogenic. Class I and class II HLA loci were covered by the typing at four-digit resolution. In a later analysis, previously published TCR beta repertoires from 666 donors were re-analyzed and high-resolution HLA genotyping was added so that TCR occurrence patterns could be studied. Among the roughly 380 genotyped donors, around 81% belonged to the genetic ancestry cluster associated with self-reported Caucasian donors. Approximately 310 gigabases of sequencing data and tens of millions of unique TCR sequences made up an early release that covered about 640 HLA-typed donors. A later genetic analysis used genome-wide SNP genotypes for about 55% of the 666 donors, treating that subset as a discovery cohort. A handful of DR-DQ haplotypes were treated as single units for association and clustering because of strong linkage in the cohort. Donor age, sex, ethnicity and CMV serostatus were collected together with the repertoire data. The study used immunosequencing to profile the T cell repertoires of about 670 subjects and linked those repertoires to cytomegalovirus serostatus. On average, roughly 240,000 unique TCR beta nucleotide sequences were sequenced per donor among some 430 genotyped donors of the cohort, with approximately 18% of those sequences being non-productive. On the study overall, not on this receptor specifically: Immune exposure information for the cohort was limited to CMV serostatus. In a later analysis, the rate of TCR association differed among HLA loci, with DRB1 alleles having the most associated TCRs and HLA-C alleles having the fewest. Cytomegalovirus status was reported to be diagnosed by the classifier with high specificity and sensitivity in both the original and validation cohorts. In a later genetic analysis, a missense DCLRE1C variant was associated with V-gene and J-gene trimming of TCR beta chains, and the association was replicated in an independent cohort. In vitro tests confirmed that a few of the cytomegalovirus-associated TCR beta chains recognize cytomegalovirus antigens. In an earlier analysis of about 540 of the donors, most TCR beta V segments were observed in productive rearrangements about 90% or about 30% of the time, broadly matching IMGT annotations. In a later analysis, most CMV-associated TCR beta chains were found to appear HLA-restricted, with HLA associations seemingly driven largely by CMV exposure. At a false discovery rate of 0.05, a later analysis linked some 18,000 TCR beta sequences to specific HLA alleles. Some IMGT-functional V segments, including TRBV6-2 and TRBV6-3, could not be distinguished by the 87-base-pair reads and were therefore excluded. A later genetic analysis reported fewer N-insertions in productive TCRs among donors in an Asian-associated ancestry cluster than the roughly 700-donor mean. Correlated functional status among segregating V segments might be attributable to linkage disequilibrium, but an unknown experimental factor could not be ruled out. Roughly 17 rarely observed V segments, including chromosome 9 orphons, were excluded from the earlier analysis of several hundred of the donors because counts were too low. In a later analysis, several top co-occurrence clusters were reported to appear linked to parvovirus B19, influenza, CMV and Epstein-Barr virus. In this cohort, only TCR beta chains were sequenced, and detectable features were limited by the absence of alpha or paired-chain data. Roughly uniform sequencing depth across donors was assumed in presence/absence analyses, although this assumption may not hold. Because HLA typing was unavailable for some donors at each locus, only the typed subset was used in association tests. In a later analysis, HLA-associated TCR beta chains showed more clonal expansion and lower generation probabilities than non-associated chains that were equally common. A further reported finding was that TCR beta sequences accurately predicted the HLA-A and HLA-B alleles for most subjects in the first cohort. In the study, 150 to 200 TCR beta chains were listed as associated with cytomegalovirus. When HLA alleles, especially DR and DQ, strongly co-occurred, TCR associations were difficult to assign to individual alleles. A cluster of highly shared sequence variants was judged likely to be a technical artifact of the sequencing pipeline. Most TCR sequences were seen in very few donors, while some public TCRs were found in many individuals. The authors suggested that the approach could potentially be extended to other disease states and immunological phenotypes.

The method was the immunoSEQ multiplex PCR assay. The multiplex PCR relied on a mix of 60 forward primers for TCR Vbeta segments and 13 reverse primers for TCR Jbeta segments. The CDR3 region of rearranged TCR beta genes was amplified from genomic DNA by a multiplex PCR assay. Amplified TCR beta libraries were sequenced as 87-base-pair reads on the Illumina HiSeq System. Turning to the authors' computational methods: Across the 670 or so repertoires, a later analysis counted 78 million or so unique TCR beta chains, some 11 million of which were shared by at least two donors. To remove PCR and sequencing errors, raw reads were error-corrected and collapsed into unique sequences using a nearest-neighbor algorithm that merged closely related sequences. Alignment of CDR3 sequences to IMGT reference sequences was used to assign V, D and J gene segments. For a sequence to be retained, a match of at least six nucleotides was required to both a V gene segment and a J gene segment. A rearrangement counted as productive if the CDR3 had no stop codons and remained in frame with V and J, and every other rearrangement counted as non-productive. Following IMGT convention, CDR3 was defined as the stretch from the second conserved V-encoded cysteine to the conserved J-encoded phenylalanine. Sequences without an unambiguous match to a single V gene segment were excluded from the earlier analysis of several hundred of the donors. An earlier analysis of 587 of the donors classified V segments as functional when productive rearrangements were above 56.7% and as segregating when the standard deviation between donors was above 5%. A statistical classification framework was built to diagnose cytomegalovirus status from the catalog of TCR beta chain sequences. V and J gene assignment, in a later analysis, came from comparing TCR nucleotide sequences with IMGT/GENE-DB human TR gene sequences. A later analysis assigned CDR3 sequences and most-parsimonious VDJ recombination scenarios with the TCRdist pipeline. A later analysis defined each TCR beta chain by its CDR3 amino acid sequence plus V-gene family, and excluded reads lacking a unique V-gene family. A later analysis removed 592 highly shared, low-generation-probability nucleotide sequences to deal with suspected cross-contamination and a sequencing artifact. For each public chain, a later analysis derived a clonal expansion index from normalized ranks of inferred template counts within each repertoire. In a later analysis, generation probabilities were computed with a VDJ recombination model fitted to out-of-frame rearrangements, and the resulting probabilities were checked against IGoR. In a later analysis, hypergeometric tests were used to score TCR-TCR, TCR-HLA and TCR-CMV co-occurrence, with a repertoire-size bias correction applied to TCR pairs. A later analysis estimated false discovery rates by permuting HLA or CMV assignments 20 times. In a later analysis, co-occurring TCRs were grouped using DBSCAN, with TCRdist sequence similarity added in when clustering inside HLA-allele-positive subsets. Repertoires with fewer than 30,000 or more than 120,000 public chains were left out of co-occurrence clustering, as were five repertoires with anomalous nucleotide sharing. TCRdb carries this immuneACCESS record with in-frame sequences only. Its versions omit some clonotypes, under half of them owing to an unresolved V gene in the studies checked, with the rest unexplained. That table furnishes V, J and clone size, whereas the DNA furnished D and trimming. Here the sample has 100,000 to 150,000 clones; about 10% occur a single time. The ten largest clonotypes hold approximately 4.5% of the sample.

In total, just over 650 healthy bone marrow donors made up the cohort. All cohort members were sampled while nominally healthy, although unrecorded immune exposures were likely present. The donor tested CMV seropositive and was one of the 289 seropositive cohort members. A peripheral blood sample was collected from each donor, and TCR beta sequencing was performed on peripheral blood mononuclear cells. Genomic DNA extraction from the blood cell samples was performed with the Qiagen DNeasy Blood Extraction Kit. The sample holds a few counts of this clone. What this receptor recognizes is not known. Per-base qualities were not stored, and no clone one base away is much larger. CDR1 and CDR2, per the germline V gene (reference sequence), are LNHDA and SQIVND. Trimmed from V: 1 base; trimmed from J: 4 bases; junction bases lacking a gene match: 5. The CDR3 contains 15 residues, cysteine and phenylalanine counted. This entry keeps only the CDR3 DNA: 45 bases, framed from base 1.

The receptor was derived from a woman aged 18-35 years in good health and CMV-seropositive. The sample comprised PBMCs. This chain is built from TRBV19 and TRBJ1-2, with 8 bases in between that match TRBD1. The CDR3 loop reads CASSIAAGGTYGYTF. The DNA sequence is TGTGCCAGTAGTATAGCGGCAGGGGGCACCTATGGCTACACCTTC. The variable domain in full, with residues beyond the CDR3 obtained from the reference TRBV19 and TRBJ1-2 genes, is DGGITQSPKYLFRKEGQNVTLSCEQNLNHDAMYWYRQDPGQGLRLIYYSQIVNDFQKGDIAEGYSVSREKKESFPLTVTSAQKNPTAFYLCASSIAAGGTYGYTFGSGTRLTVV.